Following are 13 T cell receptor beta chains from one sample sequenced in a study of beta chain features in type 1 diabetes (dated by TCRdb to about 2018). Overall study results and their limits: A moderate but significant shortening of TCRB CDR3 length was observed in type 1 diabetes patients in all four CD4+ subsets.

The antigens for these receptors are not known. The method behind the library was the immunoSEQ multiplex PCR assay. The entire amount of isolated RNA was reverse transcribed using the High Capacity cDNA Reverse Transcription Kit, so the sequenced TCRB transcripts were expressed ones. TCRdb stores this immuneACCESS table with in-frame sequences only. Part of the clones is absent; in the studies checked, under half of the shortfall reflects unresolved V genes, and no reason is known for the rest. Present in this sample are about 660,000 clones, 11% to 15% of which were seen just once. 0.035% to 0.045% of the sample belongs to the ten largest clones. Input material: naive CD4+ T cells from blood. This sample's cell subset or site label indicates: true naive CD4+ T cells. The receptor source for this set is a man younger than 30 with type 1 diabetes.

The chain links TRBV7-9 to TRBJ1-2; D is uncertain. The CDR3 is 14 residues long. The germline V gene encodes CDR1 SEHNR and CDR2 FQNEAQ (reference sequence). V lost 1 base and J 1 base, leaving 7 bases between the germline ends. DNA of the CDR3: TGTGCCAGCAGCTTAGATTGGCATAACTATGGCTACACCTTC. Protein product: CASSLDWHNYGYTF.

This clone was counted once. The rearrangement links TRBV5-6 to TRBJ2-1, with D unclear. CDR3 length: 15 amino acids. V was clipped by 4 bases and J by 2 bases, with 13 bases between them. The V gene's germline CDR1 is SGHDT and CDR2 YYEEEE. CDR3 nucleotides: TGTGCCAGCAGCCCCCCTAAGGCAGCCTACAATGAGCAGTTCTTC. As protein: CASSPPKAAYNEQFF.

The chain has TRBV6-5 and TRBJ1-2; D call uncertain. The germline V gene has CDR1 MNHEY and CDR2 SVGAGI. With 0 bases removed from V and 4 bases from J, the gap between germline ends came to 9 bases. The CDR3 is 14 residues long. The DNA for the CDR3 is TGTGCCAGCAGTTACTCGAGCCCAGGCTATGGCTACACCTTC. Residues: CASSYSSPGYGYTF.

This clone was found a few times. In the same sample, other DNA sequences code for this CDR3. The rearrangement links TRBV6-1 to TRBJ1-5; D remains ambiguous. In germline, CDR1 is MNHNS, CDR2 SASEGT. Trimming shortened V by 3 bases and J by 0 bases, and 3 bases separated the two germline ends. The CDR3 has 13 residues. The DNA of the CDR3 is TGTGCCAGCAGTGAGTATAGCAATCAGCCCCAGCATTTT. Amino acid sequence: CASSEYSNQPQHF.

This clone was observed a handful of times. The chain is built from TRBV5-1 and TRBJ2-4; 11 bases are shared with TRBD2. J gave up 9 bases and V 0 bases, and 5 bases lay outside the gene matches. The V gene's germline CDR1 is SGHRS and CDR2 YFSETQ. This CDR3 region has 15 residues. The CDR3 region has the DNA TGCGCCAGCAGCTTGGCACTAGCGGGAGAGAGCATTCAGTACTTC. This codes for CASSLALAGESIQYF.

V and J are TRBV20-1 and TRBJ2-7; D gene uncertain. The CDR3 extends over 8 amino acids. The germline V gene encodes CDR1 DFQATT and CDR2 SNEGSKA (reference sequence). CDR3 nucleotides: TGCACTGCATACGAGCAGTACTTC. The encoded protein is CTAYEQYF.

Only a few counts were recorded for this clone. The chain joins TRBV5-6 to TRBJ2-5; D not resolved. CDR3 length equals 19 residues. The V end lost 0 bases, the J end lost 1 base, and 22 bases lay between the germline ends. Germline loops: CDR1 SGHDT, CDR2 YYEEEE. The CDR3: CASSLAEAFSFPSQETQYF. Here the CDR3 DNA reads TGTGCCAGCAGCTTGGCCGAGGCTTTCTCTTTCCCTAGCCAAGAGACCCAGTACTTC.

This clone was picked up a small number of times. V usage is TRBV28 and J usage is TRBJ1-5; a weak D match, TRBD1 (5 bases). V shed 6 bases and J shed 10 bases, with 10 bases lying between them. The germline V gene has CDR1 MDHEN and CDR2 SYDVKM. The CDR3 consists of 11 residues. The DNA of the CDR3 is TGTGCCAGCAGGGGGGTCGGACCCCAGCATTTT. Its translation: CASRGVGPQHF.

J is TRBJ2-1 and V is TRBV30; TRBD2 matches 8 bases. J gave up 4 bases and V 0 bases, and 5 bases lay outside the gene matches. Germline-derived CDR1 and CDR2 are GTSNPN and SVGIG (reference sequence). This CDR3 has 15 amino acids. The CDR3 nucleotides read TGTGCCTGGAGTGTACGACAGCGGGGGTACAATGAGCAGTTCTTC. Protein product: CAWSVRQRGYNEQFF.

This clone turned up a few times. Other DNA sequences within the sample encode an identical CDR3. The rearrangement uses TRBV2 and TRBJ2-3; D call uncertain. Looked up from germline, CDR1 is SNHLY and CDR2 is FYNNEI. Trimming stripped 3 bases from V and 3 bases from J, with 1 base between. This CDR3 spans 11 amino acids. The CDR3 bases are TGTGCCAGCAGTGAGACAGATACGCAGTATTTT. It codes for CASSETDTQYF.

This clone has more than one count but fewer than ten. The chain has TRBV2 and TRBJ2-1; 8 bases map to TRBD1. J gave up 3 bases and V 6 bases, and 19 bases lay outside the gene matches. In germline, CDR1 is SNHLY, CDR2 FYNNEI. The CDR3 covers 19 residues. This CDR3 reads CASRGRDRKNLEDYNEQFF. The CDR3 coding sequence is TGTGCCAGCAGAGGCCGGGACAGGAAAAATTTGGAGGACTACAATGAGCAGTTCTTC.

This chain connects TRBV6-1 to TRBJ2-1; TRBD1 aligns across 7 bases. CDR1 MNHNS and CDR2 SASEGT come from the germline V gene. This CDR3 is 14 amino acids long. J lost 9 bases, V lost 4 bases, and 9 bases had no gene match. The CDR3 bases are TGTGCCAGCAGTGGCGGAAGGGGGCGGCCTGAGCAGTTCTTC. It codes for CASSGGRGRPEQFF.

This clone was observed a handful of times. CDR3 protein: CASKSDLSSGANVLTF. The DNA for the CDR3 is TGTGCCAGCAAGTCGGACCTGAGCTCTGGGGCCAACGTCCTGACTTTC. This chain connects TRBV5-4 to TRBJ2-6; D uncertain. This CDR3 is built from 16 residues. The germline CDR1 and CDR2 sequences are SGHNT and YYREEE (reference sequence). V was pared by 6 bases and J by 0 bases, with 13 bases between.